This T cell receptor beta chain was observed in a study of blood T cell repertoires in COVID-19. At the level of the study: The origin of the acute and convalescent COVID-19 samples was the United States, Italy and Spain.

Original analysis: The assay estimated nucleated cells by amplifying reference gene primers. Here immunoSEQ multiplex PCR was the method, and the copy in TCRdb shows in-frame clones only, minus some. The DNA gave D and trimming, while V, J and clone size come from that table. This table holds just under 350,000 clones, roughly 90% found once. Germline V lookup: CDR1 SGHRS, CDR2 YFSETQ. The CDR3 covers 14 residues. The ends lost 2 bases at V and 4 bases at J; junction bases unmatched: 2. Recruited during active infection, patients (from Seattle) were subsequently followed longitudinally. This receptor was obtained from a woman aged 65 to 85 with COVID-19, enrolled during active disease. The chain recombines TRBV5-1 with TRBJ2-3, with 9 bases aligning to TRBD2. Sequencing was done on a sample of peripheral blood. The CDR3 coding sequence is TGCGCCAGCAGCTTCAGCGGGGGGTCAGATACGCAGTATTTT. Its translation: CASSFSGGSDTQYF.